Listed here is a single T cell receptor (beta chain). The source of the sample is a study of identical twins. Trimming removed 3 bases from V and 2 bases from J, with 14 bases in between. The CDR3 contains 16 residues. Germline V gene lookup returns CDR1 DFQATT and CDR2 SNEGSKA (reference sequence). It was template switching that added a universal primer site, and there were unique molecular identifiers on the cDNA. MiXCR, applied by TCRdb to the 5' RACE reads, yields one record per CDR3 protein. The repertoire includes 250,000 or so distinct CDR3 sequences, roughly 12% of them detected once, and 3.5% to 5% sits in the top ten. The data were also submitted as part of a second study, on yellow fever vaccine responses in identical twins.

The gene calls are TRBV20-1 and TRBJ2-6; the D gene is possibly TRBD1 (5 bases). Specimen: memory (CD45RO+) T cells sorted from blood. The receptor was isolated from a woman aged 18-29 years in good health. The CDR3 spells CSASTPGKAGANVLTF. In nucleotides, the CDR3 is TGCAGTGCTAGTACGCCAGGGAAGGCTGGGGCCAACGTCCTGACTTTC.